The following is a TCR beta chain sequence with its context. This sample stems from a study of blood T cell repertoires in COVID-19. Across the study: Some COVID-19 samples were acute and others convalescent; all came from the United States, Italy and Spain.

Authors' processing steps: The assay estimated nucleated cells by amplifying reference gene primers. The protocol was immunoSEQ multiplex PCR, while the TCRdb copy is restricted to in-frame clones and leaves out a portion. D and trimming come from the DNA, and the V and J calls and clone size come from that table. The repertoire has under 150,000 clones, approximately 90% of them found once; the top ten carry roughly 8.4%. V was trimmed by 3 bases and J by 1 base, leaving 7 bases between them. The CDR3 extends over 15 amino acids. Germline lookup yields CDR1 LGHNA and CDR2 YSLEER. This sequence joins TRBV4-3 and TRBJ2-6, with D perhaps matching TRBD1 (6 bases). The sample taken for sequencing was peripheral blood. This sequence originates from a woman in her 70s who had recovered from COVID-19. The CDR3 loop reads CASSHTGSGANVLTF. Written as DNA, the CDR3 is TGCGCCAGCAGCCACACAGGGTCTGGGGCCAACGTCCTGACTTTC.